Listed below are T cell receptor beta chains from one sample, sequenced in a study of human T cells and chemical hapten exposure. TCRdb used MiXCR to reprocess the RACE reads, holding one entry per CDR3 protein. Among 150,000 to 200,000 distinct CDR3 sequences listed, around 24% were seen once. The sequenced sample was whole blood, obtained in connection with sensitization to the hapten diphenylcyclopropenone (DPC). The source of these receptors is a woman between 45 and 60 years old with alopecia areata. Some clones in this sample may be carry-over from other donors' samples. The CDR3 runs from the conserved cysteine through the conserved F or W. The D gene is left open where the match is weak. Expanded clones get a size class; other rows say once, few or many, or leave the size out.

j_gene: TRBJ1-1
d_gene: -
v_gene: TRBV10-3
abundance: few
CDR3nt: TGTGCCATCAGTGTCCGCGTTGACACTGAAGCTTTCTTT
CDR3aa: CAISVRVDTEAFF

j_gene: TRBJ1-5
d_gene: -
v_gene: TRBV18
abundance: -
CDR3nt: TGTGCCAGCTCCCGGGGAATAGGGGCTAGCAATCAGCCCCAGCATTTT
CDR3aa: CASSRGIGASNQPQHF

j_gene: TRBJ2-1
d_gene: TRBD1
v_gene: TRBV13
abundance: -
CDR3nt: TGTGCCAGCAGCTCCGCCAGGACAGGGGATTACAATGAGCAGTTCTTC
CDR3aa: CASSSARTGDYNEQFF

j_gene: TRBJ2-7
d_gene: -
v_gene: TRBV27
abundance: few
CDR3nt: TGTGCCAGCGGAGGCCGGAAACTGGGAACCTACGAGCAGTACTTC
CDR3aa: CASGGRKLGTYEQYF

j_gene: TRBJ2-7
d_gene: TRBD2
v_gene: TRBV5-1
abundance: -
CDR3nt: TGCGCCAGCAGCTTGGGACTAGCGGCGAATCGGGAGCAGTACTTC
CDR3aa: CASSLGLAANREQYF

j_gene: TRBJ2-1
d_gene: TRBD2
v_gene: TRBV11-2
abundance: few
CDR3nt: TGTGCCAGCAGCCCAAGGACTAGCGGAGGGGGTGCTGAGCAGTTCTTC
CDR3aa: CASSPRTSGGGAEQFF

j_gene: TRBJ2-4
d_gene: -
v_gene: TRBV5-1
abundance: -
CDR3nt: TGCGCCAGCAGCTTGGCCGGATCGAAAAACATTCAGTACTTC
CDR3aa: CASSLAGSKNIQYF

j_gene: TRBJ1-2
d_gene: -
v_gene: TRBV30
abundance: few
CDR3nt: TGTGCCTGGAGCCGGGGGTCCGTGCAGCGTGGCTACACCTTC
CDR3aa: CAWSRGSVQRGYTF

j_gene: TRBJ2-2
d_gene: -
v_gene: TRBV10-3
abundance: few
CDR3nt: TGTGCCATCAGTCCAGGGACTGCGAACACCGGGGAGCTGTTTTTT
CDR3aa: CAISPGTANTGELFF

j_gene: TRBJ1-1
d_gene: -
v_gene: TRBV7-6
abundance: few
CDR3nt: TGTGCCAGCAGCCCCCTCCGGGGGGGTCCAGGCACTGAAGCTTTCTTT
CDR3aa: CASSPLRGGPGTEAFF

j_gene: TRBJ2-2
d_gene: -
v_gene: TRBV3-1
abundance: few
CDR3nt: TGTGCCAGCAGCCAACCGACCACCGGGGAGCTGTTTTTT
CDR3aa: CASSQPTTGELFF

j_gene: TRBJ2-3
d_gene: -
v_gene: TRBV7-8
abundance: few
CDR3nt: TGTGCCAGCAGCTTGTTGGTCCTAGGTCCTAGCATTCGCACAGATACGCAGTATTTT
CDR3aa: CASSLLVLGPSIRTDTQYF

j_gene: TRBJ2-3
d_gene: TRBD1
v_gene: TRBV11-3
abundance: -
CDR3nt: TGTGCCAGCAGCTTGGGACAGGGGGGAGATACGCAGTATTTT
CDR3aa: CASSLGQGGDTQYF

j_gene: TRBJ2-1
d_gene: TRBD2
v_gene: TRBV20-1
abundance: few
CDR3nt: TGCAGTGCTACTGGACTAGCTGGCAATGAGCAGTTCTTC
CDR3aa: CSATGLAGNEQFF

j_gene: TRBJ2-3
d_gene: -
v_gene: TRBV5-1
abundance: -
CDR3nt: TGCGCCAGCAGCGTCCGGACAGACCGCACAGATACGCAGTATTTT
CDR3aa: CASSVRTDRTDTQYF

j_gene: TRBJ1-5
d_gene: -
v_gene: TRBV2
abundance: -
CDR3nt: TGTGCCAACAGTGGCGACAGCAATCAGCCCCAGCATTTT
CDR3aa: CANSGDSNQPQHF

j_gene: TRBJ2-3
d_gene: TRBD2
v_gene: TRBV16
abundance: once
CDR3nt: TGTGCCAGCAGCCAATCAGCTCCTAGCGGGACAGATACGCAGTATTTT
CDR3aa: CASSQSAPSGTDTQYF

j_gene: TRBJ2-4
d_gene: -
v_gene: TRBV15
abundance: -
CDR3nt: TGTGCCACCAGCAATCAAATCGATGGGGAAAACATTCAGTACTTC
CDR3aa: CATSNQIDGENIQYF

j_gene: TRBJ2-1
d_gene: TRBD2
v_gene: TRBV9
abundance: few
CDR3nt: TGTGCCAGCAGCGTAATGCGGGAGCCGACCGATGAGCAGTTCTTC
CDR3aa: CASSVMREPTDEQFF

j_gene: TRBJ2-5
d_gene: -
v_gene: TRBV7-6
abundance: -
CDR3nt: TGTGCCAGCAGTTTGCCCTCGTCGGGAGAGACCCAGTACTTC
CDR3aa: CASSLPSSGETQYF